The present T cell receptor beta chain was sequenced within a study of T cell responses to AZD1222 COVID-19 vaccine. Study results and caveats: Following two doses of AZD1222, Spike-specific TCR breadth and depth rose. The donors showed a predominance of white British ancestry and of females, with possible underestimation of clonal diversity. Of spike-specific TCRs, nearly half reportedly target regions left unmutated in variants.

This table comes from immunoSEQ multiplex PCR, and its TCRdb copy is limited to in-frame clones, with some not included. The data contain 100,000 or so clones, 65% to 90% of them singletons. Concerning this clone: Its antigen is undetermined.

The CDR3 runs 16 residues. Germline V lookup: CDR1 MNHEY, CDR2 SMNVEV (reference sequence). V was clipped by 5 bases and J by 1 base, with 14 bases between them. The material sequenced was peripheral blood, taken on day 0 of AZD1222 vaccination. The chain is built from TRBV27 and TRBJ2-2; the D gene is possibly TRBD2 (6 bases). The sequence was obtained from an adult in good health. The CDR3 region has the DNA TGTGCCAGCAGTCTGAAGGCGGGATTGAACACCGGGGAGCTGTTTTTT. Its protein is CASSLKAGLNTGELFF.